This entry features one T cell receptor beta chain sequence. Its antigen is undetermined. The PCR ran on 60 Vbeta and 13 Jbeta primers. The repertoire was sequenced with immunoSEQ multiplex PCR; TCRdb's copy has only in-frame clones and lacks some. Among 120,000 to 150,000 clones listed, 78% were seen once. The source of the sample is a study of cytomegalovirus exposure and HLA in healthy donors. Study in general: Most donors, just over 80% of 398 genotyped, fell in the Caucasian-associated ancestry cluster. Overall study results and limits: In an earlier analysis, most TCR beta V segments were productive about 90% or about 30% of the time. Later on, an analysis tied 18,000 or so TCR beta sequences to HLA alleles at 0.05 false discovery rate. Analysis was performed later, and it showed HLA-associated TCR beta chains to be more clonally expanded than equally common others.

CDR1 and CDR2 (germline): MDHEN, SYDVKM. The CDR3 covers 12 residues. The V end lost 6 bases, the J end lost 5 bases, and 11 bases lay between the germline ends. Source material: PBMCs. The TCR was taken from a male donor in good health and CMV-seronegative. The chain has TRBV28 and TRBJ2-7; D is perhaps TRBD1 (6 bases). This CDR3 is CASRATGHEQYF. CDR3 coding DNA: TGTGCCAGCAGGGCTACAGGGCACGAGCAGTACTTC. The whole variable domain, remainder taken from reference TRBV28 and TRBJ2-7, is DVKVTQSSRYLVKRTGEKVFLECVQDMDHENMFWYRQDPGLGLRLIYFSYDVKMKEKGDIPEGYSVSREKKERFSLILESASTNQTSMYLCASRATGHEQYFGPGTRLTVT.